This passage covers 15 T cell receptor beta chains from one sample sequenced in a study of blood T cell repertoires in COVID-19. TCRdb's table, derived via immunoSEQ multiplex PCR, lists solely in-frame clones and lacks some. The sample comprises about 150,000 clones, around 90% of which are singletons, and less than 0.6% rests with the top ten. Sample: peripheral blood. These receptors came from a man aged 45 to 65 with acute or convalescent COVID-19.

The chain links TRBV3-1 (or the pseudogene TRBV3-2) to TRBJ2-1, with TRBD2 matching over 7 bases. With 4 bases clipped from V and 1 base from J, the junction kept 7 bases outside the gene matches. This CDR3 has 16 amino acids. Germline CDR1 and CDR2: LGHDT and YNNKEL (reference sequence). The CDR3 coding sequence is TGTGCCAGCAGCCGCCGTGGGGGAGGGTCCTACAATGAGCAGTTCTTC. It specifies CASSRRGGGSYNEQFF.

The V call is TRBV3-1 (or the pseudogene TRBV3-2), the J call TRBJ1-2, with TRBD1 identical over 8 bases. The CDR3 is 15 amino acids. CDR1 and CDR2 from the germline V gene are LGHDT and YNNKEL (reference sequence). The ends lost 3 bases at V and 3 bases at J; junction bases unmatched: 6. For the CDR3, the DNA is TGTGCCAGCAGCCAGGACAGGGCAGACCACTATGGCTACACCTTC. Translation: CASSQDRADHYGYTF.

CDR3 protein: CASSPTTTGELFF. As DNA, the CDR3 is TGTGCCAGCAGTCCAACAACCACCGGGGAGCTGTTTTTT. The gene calls are TRBV12-3 or TRBV12-4 and TRBJ2-2, with D hard to call. The CDR3 is 13 residues long. V lost 5 bases and J lost 4, with 8 bases in between.

Comments on this clone: Different DNA sequences within this sample yield the same CDR3. The genes are TRBV30 and TRBJ1-1, with D perhaps TRBD1 (5 bases). Germline CDR1 reads GTSNPN; CDR2 reads SVGIG (reference sequence). The CDR3 runs to 11 residues. Trimming shortened V by 2 bases and J by 5 bases, and 6 bases separated the two germline ends. CDR3 residues: CAWSRGTEAFF. The DNA for the CDR3 is TGTGCCTGGAGTCGGGGGACTGAAGCTTTCTTT.

The V and J genes are TRBV10-3 and TRBJ1-6, with D perhaps matching TRBD1 (6 bases). The CDR3 loop spans 16 amino acids. Germline CDR1 ENHRY, CDR2 SYGVKD. The ends were cut back, 4 bases at V and 7 bases at J, with 17 bases in the middle. This chain's CDR3 is CAISAGEILPNSPLHF. The CDR3 coding sequence is TGTGCCATCAGTGCAGGGGAGATTCTCCCGAATTCACCCCTCCACTTT.

The rearrangement uses TRBV2 and TRBJ2-2; 10 nucleotides align to TRBD2. Germline CDR1 SNHLY, CDR2 FYNNEI. The CDR3 consists of 16 residues. The trim removed 4 bases at V and 4 bases at J, leaving 6 bases unmatched. CDR3: CASSVSSGRLTGELFF. CDR3 nucleotides: TGTGCCAGCAGTGTGAGTAGCGGGAGGCTCACCGGGGAGCTGTTTTTT.

The chain couples TRBV30 to TRBJ2-2, with D tentatively TRBD1 (7 bases). The CDR3 spans 13 residues. In germline, CDR1 is GTSNPN, CDR2 SVGIG (reference sequence). CDR3 sequence reads: CACRTRGEGELFF. Here the CDR3 DNA reads TGTGCTTGTCGAACCAGGGGGGAGGGGGAGCTGTTTTTT.

The chain employs TRBV7-6 and TRBJ2-1; perhaps TRBD2 as D (6 bases). The germline CDR1 and CDR2 sequences are SGHVS and FNYEAQ. V lost 0 bases, J lost 0 bases, and 6 bases lay in between. This CDR3 contains 15 residues. As DNA, the CDR3 is TGTGCCAGCAGCTTAGCCGGGAGCTCCTACAATGAGCAGTTCTTC. Translated: CASSLAGSSYNEQFF. Using reference TRBV7-6 and TRBJ2-1 for the parts outside the CDR3, the full variable domain is GAGVSQSPRYKVTKRGQDVALRCDPISGHVSLYWYRQALGQGPEFLTYFNYEAQQDKSGLPNDRFSAERPEGSISTLTIQRTEQRDSAMYRCASSLAGSSYNEQFFGPGTRLTVL.

The V gene is TRBV19, the J gene TRBJ2-6, with 8 nucleotides matching TRBD1. The CDR3 covers 16 residues. CDR1 LNHDA and CDR2 SQIVND come from the germline V gene (reference sequence). Trimming cost V 3 bases and J 0 bases; bases outside gene matches: 1. The CDR3 loop reads CASSMDRVSGANVLTF. CDR3 bases: TGTGCCAGTAGTATGGACAGGGTCTCTGGGGCCAACGTCCTGACTTTC.

The rearrangement uses TRBV6-5 and TRBJ1-1; 7 bases are a match to TRBD1. Germline CDR1 reads MNHEY; CDR2 reads SVGAGI. The CDR3 sequence is 15 residues long. The J segment lost 4 bases and the V segment lost 7 bases, leaving 12 bases of the junction unmatched. The CDR3 spells CASNLRGSGGTEAFF. CDR3 DNA sequence: TGTGCCAGCAACCTAAGGGGGTCAGGGGGCACTGAAGCTTTCTTT.

The chain combines TRBV30 with TRBJ1-2; TRBD1 matches 9 bases. This CDR3 contains 12 residues. From germline, CDR1 is GTSNPN and CDR2 SVGIG (reference sequence). The V and J ends lost 6 bases and 8 bases, in that order; junction bases with no gene match: 7. The CDR3 DNA follows: TGTGCCTGCACACAGGGGGCAAAAGGCTACACCTTC. This gives the protein CACTQGAKGYTF.

The rearrangement links TRBV27 to TRBJ1-1; D is unresolved. Per the germline V gene, CDR1 is MNHEY and CDR2 is SMNVEV (reference sequence). V was clipped by 8 bases and J by 3 bases, with 16 bases between them. The CDR3 runs 14 residues. The CDR3 DNA reads as TGTGCCAGCCAGAGGGAAAGAGGGTACACTGAAGCTTTCTTT. Encoded protein: CASQRERGYTEAFF.

As to this clone: Other DNA sequences in the sample encode the same CDR3. The chain employs TRBV28 and TRBJ1-2; D might be TRBD1 (6 bases). The CDR3 is 13 amino acids. Germline V gives CDR1 MDHEN, CDR2 SYDVKM. Between the trimmed V and J ends, which lost 5 bases and 6 bases, there was a span of 13 bases. The CDR3 reads CASSLQGVDGYTF. The CDR3 DNA reads TGTGCCAGCAGTCTACAGGGAGTCGATGGCTACACCTTC.

This clone was seen more than once but under ten times. This chain connects TRBV19 to TRBJ1-1, with a possible D match to TRBD1 (5 bases). V was trimmed by 6 bases and J by 6 bases, leaving 17 bases between them. Germline values: CDR1 LNHDA, CDR2 SQIVND (reference sequence). The CDR3 runs to 14 residues. CDR3 sequence: CASSIAGGGSEAFF. The CDR3 region has the DNA TGTGCCAGTAGCATCGCGGGGGGGGGTTCTGAAGCTTTCTTT.

This rearrangement joins TRBV7-8 to TRBJ2-5; D remains unclear. Germline V lookup: CDR1 SGHVS, CDR2 FQNEAQ. V lost 4 bases to trimming and J lost 4 bases, with 10 bases between them. The CDR3 totals 13 residues. The CDR3 spells CASSSLLRETQYF. CDR3 DNA: TGTGCCAGCAGCTCACTGCTTCGAGAGACCCAGTACTTC.